This T cell receptor (beta chain) was sequenced during a study of shared clonotypes between healthy human individuals. CD45RO-negative CD8 cells positively selected for CCR7 made up the naive population, which excluded terminally differentiated effector memory CD45RA+ cells. Every contributor of samples was a Caucasian grown-up residing in Nashville, Tennessee. Study-level points and caveats: Memory subsets generally showed smaller estimated richness than naive subsets did. The genetic and exposure-history diversity represented was limited by few donors. Despite large depth, rarefaction showed incomplete sorted-subset sequencing.

CDR1 and CDR2 from the germline V gene are SGHDT and YYEEEE. This CDR3 spans 13 amino acids. V lost 4 bases, J lost 3 bases, and 10 bases lay in between. TCRdb keeps only in-frame clones here, not all; method: immunoSEQ multiplex PCR. The top ten clones hold less than 1.5% of a sample with nearly 2 million clones, about 95% of them seen once. Worth noting for this clone: Its specificity is not known.

The V call is TRBV5-6, the J call TRBJ1-2; no reliable D call. The source material was naive CD8+ T cells sorted from blood. The clonotype originates from a man aged 18 to 30 in good health. CDR3: CASSPSVDYGYTF. Here the CDR3 DNA reads TGTGCCAGCAGCCCCTCCGTAGACTATGGCTACACCTTC.